This TCR beta chain was retrieved from a study of T cell changes during pregnancy in multiple sclerosis. The V end lost 2 bases, the J end lost 2 bases, and 7 bases lay between the germline ends. The germline gives CDR1 MNHNS, CDR2 SASEGT. The CDR3 sequence is 13 residues long. Only in-frame clones appear in the TCRdb table, and some are missing; sequencing was by immunoSEQ multiplex PCR. The data show about 39,000 clones, approximately 92% seen once. The clonotype comes from a female donor with multiple sclerosis, enrolled in a pregnancy study. V gene TRBV6-1 combines with J gene TRBJ2-7; no clear D gene. Sequencing was performed on CD8+ T cells from peripheral blood mononuclear cells, taken before pregnancy. The chain's CDR3 is CASSERLPYEQYF. The CDR3 nucleotides read TGTGCCAGCAGTGAACGACTCCCCTACGAGCAGTACTTC.